This entry concerns a single T cell receptor (beta chain). This record comes from a study of control samples from healthy donors and cancer patients. The assay was immunoSEQ multiplex PCR, and TCRdb's table has in-frame clones only and misses some. Here the sample spans some 120,000 clones, over 75% being singletons. CDR3 length equals 14 residues. V was pared by 1 base and J by 0 bases, with 7 bases between. The V gene's germline CDR1 is LGHDT and CDR2 YNNKEL (reference sequence). The sequence was obtained from a man younger than 35 in good health. V and J are TRBV3-1 (or the pseudogene TRBV3-2) and TRBJ2-7; D not resolved. Sample: blood. In DNA, the CDR3 is TGTGCCAGCAGCCAAGGACCTTTCTCCTACGAGCAGTACTTC. It codes for CASSQGPFSYEQYF.